This TCR beta chain was sequenced during a study of T cell responses to AZD1222 COVID-19 vaccine. Some clones are missing from TCRdb's copy, which holds only in-frame ones; the method was immunoSEQ multiplex PCR. The sample has about 99,000 clones, 90% to 95% seen once. CDR3 length: 16 amino acids. CDR1 MNHEY and CDR2 SVGEGT come from the germline V gene. V gave up 5 bases and J gave up 9 bases; unmatched junction bases: 11. With respect to this clone: Antigen: not known.

Study-wide results and limits: Only a handful of AZD1222 recipients, several in all, had baseline seropositivity. Spike-specific TCR repertoires showed rising breadth and depth after two AZD1222 doses. Reportedly, nearly half of unique spike TCRs recognized epitopes outside B.1.351/B.1.1.7 mutations. Repertoire sampling occurred only after the peak T cell response.

The source material was peripheral blood, sampled on day 0 of AZD1222 vaccination. The chain couples TRBV6-2 or TRBV6-3 to TRBJ2-1; the match to TRBD2 covers 12 bases. The sequence came from an adult in good health. CDR3 coding DNA: TGTGCCAGCAGTCACGAGGGACTAGCGGGTTTGGGTGAGCAGTTCTTC. Its translation: CASSHEGLAGLGEQFF.